Listed below are T cell receptor beta chains from one sample, sequenced in a study of vaccination and CD4 T cells after COVID-19. No antigen has been assigned to these receptors. TCRdb fed the PCR reads into MiXCR, producing one record per CDR3 protein. The top ten hold roughly 13% of the sample, which has around 13,000 distinct CDR3 sequences, approximately 62% seen once. Input material: CD4+ T cells from blood, cultured in vitro. These receptors all stem from a human donor who had recovered from COVID-19. CDR3s include the opening cysteine and the closing phenylalanine or tryptophan. Each record gives: J gene, clone size, V gene, D gene, CDR3 DNA, CDR3 protein. The D gene is left open where the match is weak. Only some rows state a clone size, as once, few, many or a class for expanded clones.

j_gene: TRBJ1-1; abundance: NA; v_gene: TRBV10-3; d_gene: NA; CDR3nt: TGTGCCATCAGTGAGTCGACTCAGGGAAGTGCTTTCTTT; CDR3aa: CAISESTQGSAFF
j_gene: TRBJ1-5; abundance: NA; v_gene: TRBV6-1; d_gene: NA; CDR3nt: TGTGCCAGCAGTCCCCCGCTAAGGGATCAGCCCCAGCATTTT; CDR3aa: CASSPPLRDQPQHF
j_gene: TRBJ1-5; abundance: NA; v_gene: TRBV7-8; d_gene: NA; CDR3nt: TGTGCCAGCAGCTTAGTAGCGGGGGGCGCAGGGCAGCCCCAGCATTTT; CDR3aa: CASSLVAGGAGQPQHF
j_gene: TRBJ2-5; abundance: NA; v_gene: TRBV27; d_gene: NA; CDR3nt: TGTGCCAGCAGTGGTGGGTACCATGGAGGGACAGCCCAAGAGACCCAGTACTTC; CDR3aa: CASSGGYHGGTAQETQYF
j_gene: TRBJ2-5; abundance: NA; v_gene: TRBV20-1; d_gene: NA; CDR3nt: TGCAGTGCTAGATCCGACGCCCAAGAGACCCAGTACTTC; CDR3aa: CSARSDAQETQYF
j_gene: TRBJ2-5; abundance: NA; v_gene: TRBV7-9; d_gene: TRBD1; CDR3nt: TGTGCCAGCAGCCCCGCCATAGGACAGGGTTTTGAAGAGACCCAGTACTTC; CDR3aa: CASSPAIGQGFEETQYF
j_gene: TRBJ2-1; abundance: NA; v_gene: TRBV27; d_gene: NA; CDR3nt: TGTGCCAGCAGTCCGAGCCAAGGACATGAGCAGTTCTTC; CDR3aa: CASSPSQGHEQFF
j_gene: TRBJ2-3; abundance: NA; v_gene: TRBV2; d_gene: TRBD1; CDR3nt: TGTGCCAGCATACAGGGGGCCTACACAGATACGCAGTATTTT; CDR3aa: CASIQGAYTDTQYF
j_gene: TRBJ2-3; abundance: NA; v_gene: TRBV24-1; d_gene: TRBD2; CDR3nt: TGTGCCACCGCCAGGGCGCGGGAGGCCCCCACAGATACGCAGTATTTT; CDR3aa: CATARAREAPTDTQYF
j_gene: TRBJ1-1; abundance: NA; v_gene: TRBV6-4; d_gene: NA; CDR3nt: TGTGCCAGCAGTGCCCTCCCGGCACGGACAGATATTAACACTGAAGCTTTCTTT; CDR3aa: CASSALPARTDINTEAFF
j_gene: TRBJ2-3; abundance: NA; v_gene: TRBV28; d_gene: NA; CDR3nt: TGTGCCAGCAGACTGCCTCGCGGGACAGATACGCAGTATTTT; CDR3aa: CASRLPRGTDTQYF
j_gene: TRBJ1-6; abundance: NA; v_gene: TRBV2; d_gene: TRBD1; CDR3nt: TGTGCCAGCAGTGTTATAGGGGGCGCATCACCCCTCCACTTT; CDR3aa: CASSVIGGASPLHF
j_gene: TRBJ2-5; abundance: NA; v_gene: TRBV19; d_gene: TRBD2; CDR3nt: TGTGCCAGTAGTATAGCGACTAGCGGGGGACAAGAGACCCAGTACTTC; CDR3aa: CASSIATSGGQETQYF
j_gene: TRBJ2-7; abundance: NA; v_gene: TRBV12-3/TRBV12-4; d_gene: TRBD1; CDR3nt: TGTGCCAGCAGTTCGGACAGGGTTTGGAAGAGATCCTACGAGCAGTACTTC; CDR3aa: CASSSDRVWKRSYEQYF
j_gene: TRBJ2-7; abundance: NA; v_gene: TRBV7-9; d_gene: NA; CDR3nt: TGTGCCAGCAGCCGAAGTGCAGGGCCCCACGAGCAGTACTTC; CDR3aa: CASSRSAGPHEQYF
j_gene: TRBJ2-5; abundance: NA; v_gene: TRBV12-3/TRBV12-4; d_gene: TRBD1; CDR3nt: TGTGCCAGCAGTCCGGGACAGATAGAGACCCAGTACTTC; CDR3aa: CASSPGQIETQYF
j_gene: TRBJ1-2; abundance: NA; v_gene: TRBV10-3; d_gene: NA; CDR3nt: TGTGCCATCAGCACGAGGGGAGGCTATGGCTACACCTTC; CDR3aa: CAISTRGGYGYTF
j_gene: TRBJ2-2; abundance: NA; v_gene: TRBV5-4; d_gene: TRBD1; CDR3nt: TGTGCCAGCAGCCTAGGACAGGGGGTGTCGACCGGGGAGCTGTTTTTT; CDR3aa: CASSLGQGVSTGELFF
j_gene: TRBJ2-5; abundance: few; v_gene: TRBV7-9; d_gene: TRBD2; CDR3nt: TGTGCCAGCAGCACCGGGACTAGCGGGCTTGAGACCCAGTACTTC; CDR3aa: CASSTGTSGLETQYF
j_gene: TRBJ2-3; abundance: NA; v_gene: TRBV19; d_gene: NA; CDR3nt: TGTGCCAGTAGCCCCAGCAGAGATACGCAGTATTTT; CDR3aa: CASSPSRDTQYF
j_gene: TRBJ2-5; abundance: few; v_gene: TRBV20-1; d_gene: NA; CDR3nt: TGCAGTGCTGAGGAGGTCCAAGAGACCCAGTACTTC; CDR3aa: CSAEEVQETQYF
j_gene: TRBJ2-7; abundance: NA; v_gene: TRBV20-1; d_gene: NA; CDR3nt: TGCAGTGCTAGAGCCGGGTCCCTTAGGGCCTACGAGCAGTACTTC; CDR3aa: CSARAGSLRAYEQYF
j_gene: TRBJ1-5; abundance: NA; v_gene: TRBV7-2; d_gene: NA; CDR3nt: TGTGCCAGCAGCCAAATAGGGGATCAGCCCCAGCATTTT; CDR3aa: CASSQIGDQPQHF
j_gene: TRBJ2-3; abundance: few; v_gene: TRBV11-3; d_gene: TRBD1; CDR3nt: TGTGCCAGCAGCTCCGGACAGGGGGGCACAGATACGCAGTATTTT; CDR3aa: CASSSGQGGTDTQYF
j_gene: TRBJ2-2; abundance: NA; v_gene: TRBV2; d_gene: NA; CDR3nt: TGTGCCAGCAGGGCCATCAGGGGAACCGGGGAGCTGTTTTTT; CDR3aa: CASRAIRGTGELFF
j_gene: TRBJ1-3; abundance: few; v_gene: TRBV7-9; d_gene: NA; CDR3nt: TGTGCCAGCAGCTCGAACAGGGCCCCTGGAAACACCATATATTTT; CDR3aa: CASSSNRAPGNTIYF
j_gene: TRBJ2-3; abundance: NA; v_gene: TRBV20-1; d_gene: TRBD1; CDR3nt: TGCAGTGCTAGTCAGGGGGCGGGAGATACGCAGTATTTT; CDR3aa: CSASQGAGDTQYF
j_gene: TRBJ1-5; abundance: few; v_gene: TRBV18; d_gene: NA; CDR3nt: TGTGCCAGCTCACCGGAAAATAGCAATCAGCCCCAGCATTTT; CDR3aa: CASSPENSNQPQHF
j_gene: TRBJ1-5; abundance: NA; v_gene: TRBV12-3/TRBV12-4; d_gene: TRBD1; CDR3nt: TGTGCCAGCAAAATTTACAGGGGGCGAGATCAGCCCCAGCATTTT; CDR3aa: CASKIYRGRDQPQHF
j_gene: TRBJ2-3; abundance: few; v_gene: TRBV6-4; d_gene: NA; CDR3nt: TGTGCCAGCAGCGAGGGGAAGGAGACAGATACGCAGTATTTT; CDR3aa: CASSEGKETDTQYF
j_gene: TRBJ1-1; abundance: few; v_gene: TRBV6-2/TRBV6-3; d_gene: TRBD1; CDR3nt: TGTGCCAGCAGTGACAGGGGGCGCGGCAACACTGAAGCTTTCTTT; CDR3aa: CASSDRGRGNTEAFF
j_gene: TRBJ2-4; abundance: NA; v_gene: TRBV20-1; d_gene: TRBD2; CDR3nt: TGCAGTGCTGAGGGACTAGCGGGAGCCAAAAACATTCAGTACTTC; CDR3aa: CSAEGLAGAKNIQYF